This T cell receptor (beta chain) was recovered during a study of blood T cells in healthy people across ages. Findings and limits, study-wide: With unsorted PBMCs, a conclusive comparison of naive versus antigen-experienced cells was not possible.

Alongside a J-beta primer mix, a sample-barcoded 5' primer served in a second PCR lasting roughly 6 to 12 cycles. Carrying 12 random nucleotides, a template-switch adaptor labeled each individual cDNA molecule. TCRdb redid the calling of the 5' RACE reads with MiXCR, one entry per CDR3 protein. The sample shows 800,000 or so distinct CDR3 sequences, around 25% of them seen only once. The CDR3 has 15 residues. V was clipped by 5 bases and J by 3 bases, with 14 bases between them. Germline V lookup: CDR1 SEHNR, CDR2 FQNEAQ (reference sequence). A word on this clonotype: Its antigen is unidentified.

These records were also assigned to another study, of T cells of mothers and their children. That paper adds: Normalized overlap was always slightly, never significantly, higher in related than unrelated mother-child pairs.

The chain has TRBV7-9 and TRBJ1-5; possible D gene TRBD1, 6 bases. The sequencing input was blood. The clonotype comes from a boy aged 5-17 years in good health. The CDR3 sequence: CASSVGGGDNQPQHF. DNA for the CDR3: TGTGCCAGCAGCGTAGGGGGGGGTGACAATCAGCCCCAGCATTTT.